This T cell receptor beta chain was documented in a study of blood T cell repertoires in COVID-19. Study summary: Sites across the United States, Italy and Spain contributed samples from acute and convalescent COVID-19. The cDNA or gDNA used as material had been derived from T cells, B-cell-depleted T cells, or PBMCs.

As originally analysed: The assay estimated nucleated cells by amplifying reference gene primers. The table came from immunoSEQ multiplex PCR; TCRdb's copy has only in-frame clones and leaves some out. V and J calls and clone size come straight from that table; D and trimming were deduced from the DNA. The table shows about 140,000 clones, with 70% to 90% occurring only once. The specimen was peripheral blood. The receptor's source is a woman of 80 years or more with acute or convalescent COVID-19.

The CDR3 DNA is TGCGCCAGCAGTGAGGACAGGGGCCCGGACCCTTTATACGAGCAGTACTTC. Amino acid sequence: CASSEDRGPDPLYEQYF. The J gene is TRBJ2-7, the V gene TRBV10-1; 8 bases line up with TRBD1. Germline CDR1 and CDR2: WNHNN and SYGVQD (reference sequence). The CDR3 spans 17 residues. The V segment lost 2 bases and the J segment 4 bases; nucleotides outside the gene matches: 13.